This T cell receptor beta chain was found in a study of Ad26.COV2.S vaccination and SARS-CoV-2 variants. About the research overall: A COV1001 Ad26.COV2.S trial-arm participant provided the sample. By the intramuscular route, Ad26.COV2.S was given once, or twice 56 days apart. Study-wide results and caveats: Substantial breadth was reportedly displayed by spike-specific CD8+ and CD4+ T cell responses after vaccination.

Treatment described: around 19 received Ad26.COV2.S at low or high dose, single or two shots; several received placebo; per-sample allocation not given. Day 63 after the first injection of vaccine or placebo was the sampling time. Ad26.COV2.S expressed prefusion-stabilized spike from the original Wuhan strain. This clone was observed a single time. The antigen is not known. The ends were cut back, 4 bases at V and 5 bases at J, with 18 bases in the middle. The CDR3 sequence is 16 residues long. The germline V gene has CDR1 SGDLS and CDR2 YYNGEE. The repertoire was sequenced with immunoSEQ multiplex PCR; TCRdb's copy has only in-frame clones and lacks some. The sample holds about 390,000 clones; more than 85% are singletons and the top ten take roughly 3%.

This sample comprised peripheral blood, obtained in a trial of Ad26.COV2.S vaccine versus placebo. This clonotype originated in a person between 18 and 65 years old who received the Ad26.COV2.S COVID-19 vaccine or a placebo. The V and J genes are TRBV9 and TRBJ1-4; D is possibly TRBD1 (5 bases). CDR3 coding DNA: TGTGCCAGCAGCCTAGGGGCGTCAGGGTGGAATGAAAAACTGTTTTTT. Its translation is CASSLGASGWNEKLFF.